This is a list of T cell receptor beta chains from one sample in a study of T cell responses to AZD1222 COVID-19 vaccine. Clones were sequenced by immunoSEQ multiplex PCR, and TCRdb holds only the in-frame ones, with some missing. The sample lists tens of thousands of clones, roughly 90% seen once, with approximately 5% in the top ten. The material sequenced was peripheral blood, taken on day 0 of AZD1222 vaccination. The origin of the receptors is an adult in good health. Each CDR3 is given with its conserved first and last residue. D genes are given only for firm matches. Size values are once, few and many counts, or a class for expanded clones, and some rows have none.

d_gene: .; j_gene: TRBJ2-3; v_gene: TRBV7-9; abundance: .; CDR3nt: TGTGCCAGCAGCACCTCCACAGATACGCAGTATTTT; CDR3aa: CASSTSTDTQYF
d_gene: TRBD1; j_gene: TRBJ1-4; v_gene: TRBV5-4; abundance: .; CDR3nt: TGTGCCAGCAGCCTAGGGACAGAAAATGAAAAACTGTTTTTT; CDR3aa: CASSLGTENEKLFF
d_gene: TRBD2; j_gene: TRBJ2-7; v_gene: TRBV9; abundance: .; CDR3nt: TGTGCCAGCAGCGCCGGCCCAGCGGGGTCCTACGAGCAGTACTTC; CDR3aa: CASSAGPAGSYEQYF
d_gene: .; j_gene: TRBJ2-1; v_gene: TRBV9; abundance: .; CDR3nt: TGTGCCAGCAGCTTTAGCTCCTACAATGAGCAGTTCTTC; CDR3aa: CASSFSSYNEQFF
d_gene: .; j_gene: TRBJ1-2; v_gene: TRBV11-2; abundance: .; CDR3nt: TGTGCCAGCAGCGTTAACGGATGGACGGCATCATATGGCTACACCTTC; CDR3aa: CASSVNGWTASYGYTF
d_gene: .; j_gene: TRBJ1-6; v_gene: TRBV3-1/TRBV3-2; abundance: .; CDR3nt: TGTGCCAGCAGCCAAGATCTCGGACCTGGTTTTGGCCTCCACTTT; CDR3aa: CASSQDLGPGFGLHF
d_gene: .; j_gene: TRBJ1-1; v_gene: TRBV3-1/TRBV3-2; abundance: .; CDR3nt: TGTGCCAGCAGCCAATGGACAGCTAACACTGAAGCTTTCTTT; CDR3aa: CASSQWTANTEAFF
d_gene: .; j_gene: TRBJ2-5; v_gene: TRBV5-4; abundance: .; CDR3nt: TGTGCCAGCAGCTTGGCCGGGTCGCGGGGAGGTGGAGAGACCCAGTACTTC; CDR3aa: CASSLAGSRGGGETQYF
d_gene: .; j_gene: TRBJ1-3; v_gene: TRBV7-8; abundance: .; CDR3nt: TGTGCCAGCAGCTTAGCGAGCCTTTCTGGAAACACCATATATTTT; CDR3aa: CASSLASLSGNTIYF
d_gene: .; j_gene: TRBJ2-7; v_gene: TRBV6-5; abundance: .; CDR3nt: TGTGCCAGCAGTTACCCGGCGCCGAAATCATCCGAGCAGTACTTC; CDR3aa: CASSYPAPKSSEQYF
d_gene: .; j_gene: TRBJ1-5; v_gene: TRBV5-1; abundance: .; CDR3nt: TGCGCCAGCAGCCGCCTTCCTTCCGGGACGGGGGGCCGGCAGCCCCAGCATTTT; CDR3aa: CASSRLPSGTGGRQPQHF
d_gene: .; j_gene: TRBJ2-3; v_gene: TRBV3-1/TRBV3-2; abundance: .; CDR3nt: TGTGCCAGCAGCCTTTGGCAGGAAACAGATACGCAGTATTTT; CDR3aa: CASSLWQETDTQYF
d_gene: TRBD1; j_gene: TRBJ2-7; v_gene: TRBV5-6; abundance: once; CDR3nt: TGTGCCAGCAGTCTGGGACAGGGGGCCCCCTACGAGCAGTACTTC; CDR3aa: CASSLGQGAPYEQYF
d_gene: TRBD1; j_gene: TRBJ1-4; v_gene: TRBV18; abundance: .; CDR3nt: TGTGCCAGCTCAAACCTAGCTCCCCAGGGGGGCGTCGGGGAAAAACTGTTTTTT; CDR3aa: CASSNLAPQGGVGEKLFF
d_gene: .; j_gene: TRBJ1-1; v_gene: TRBV9; abundance: once; CDR3nt: TGTGCCAGCAGCCCCCGTCTCTTGAACACTGAAGCTTTCTTT; CDR3aa: CASSPRLLNTEAFF
d_gene: .; j_gene: TRBJ2-2; v_gene: TRBV7-2; abundance: .; CDR3nt: TGTGCCAGCAGCCCCGGTGTGGGGGAGCTGTTTTTT; CDR3aa: CASSPGVGELFF
d_gene: .; j_gene: TRBJ1-6; v_gene: TRBV10-2; abundance: medium-sized; CDR3nt: TGCGCCAGCAGGGTTCAGGATAGCGCACCCCTCCACTTT; CDR3aa: CASRVQDSAPLHF
d_gene: .; j_gene: TRBJ2-7; v_gene: TRBV25-1; abundance: few; CDR3nt: TGTGCCAGGAGGCGGGAGCAGTACTTC; CDR3aa: CARRREQYF
d_gene: TRBD2; j_gene: TRBJ2-5; v_gene: TRBV9; abundance: .; CDR3nt: TGTGCCAGCAGCGTAGATAGCGGGGGTCGAGAGACCCAGTACTTC; CDR3aa: CASSVDSGGRETQYF
d_gene: .; j_gene: TRBJ1-6; v_gene: TRBV27; abundance: once; CDR3nt: TGTGCCAGCAGTTTATTCGGGGGCTCCTATAATTCACCCCTCCACTTT; CDR3aa: CASSLFGGSYNSPLHF
d_gene: .; j_gene: TRBJ1-2; v_gene: TRBV5-4; abundance: .; CDR3nt: TGTGCCAGCAGGTCCGATGGGGGGAGTAACTATGGCTACACCTTC; CDR3aa: CASRSDGGSNYGYTF
d_gene: .; j_gene: TRBJ1-3; v_gene: TRBV9; abundance: .; CDR3nt: TGTGCCAGCAGCGTAGCGGGCCACGGGGGTGGAAACACCATATATTTT; CDR3aa: CASSVAGHGGGNTIYF
d_gene: .; j_gene: TRBJ2-7; v_gene: TRBV7-8; abundance: .; CDR3nt: TGTGCCAGCAGCCCTTACAGGGTTTCCGAGCAGTACTTC; CDR3aa: CASSPYRVSEQYF
d_gene: .; j_gene: TRBJ1-1; v_gene: TRBV30; abundance: .; CDR3nt: TGTGCCTGGACCAAAACATTCATGAACACTGAAGCTTTCTTT; CDR3aa: CAWTKTFMNTEAFF
d_gene: .; j_gene: TRBJ2-2; v_gene: TRBV24-1; abundance: few; CDR3nt: TGTGCCACCAGTGACCACAGGGCCGGGGAGCTGTTTTTT; CDR3aa: CATSDHRAGELFF
d_gene: TRBD1; j_gene: TRBJ2-2; v_gene: TRBV6-5; abundance: .; CDR3nt: TGTGCCAGCAGGGGATTGACAGGGTGGGAGCTGTTTTTT; CDR3aa: CASRGLTGWELFF
d_gene: .; j_gene: TRBJ1-6; v_gene: TRBV2; abundance: .; CDR3nt: TGTGCCAGCAGTGTAGGCCAGGGTGGTTCACCCCTCCACTTT; CDR3aa: CASSVGQGGSPLHF
d_gene: .; j_gene: TRBJ2-3; v_gene: TRBV4-2; abundance: .; CDR3nt: TGTGCCAGCAGCCAATCGGACCTTACAGATACGCAGTATTTT; CDR3aa: CASSQSDLTDTQYF
d_gene: .; j_gene: TRBJ2-5; v_gene: TRBV12-3/TRBV12-4; abundance: .; CDR3nt: TGTGCCAGCAGTGAAAAAGAGACCCAGTACTTC; CDR3aa: CASSEKETQYF
d_gene: .; j_gene: TRBJ2-2; v_gene: TRBV6-5; abundance: .; CDR3nt: TGTGCCAGCAGTTACTCGGCCGGTACCGGGGAGCTGTTTTTT; CDR3aa: CASSYSAGTGELFF
d_gene: .; j_gene: TRBJ1-1; v_gene: TRBV7-2; abundance: .; CDR3nt: TGTGCCAGCAGCTTAGCTGGATTGAACACTGAAGCTTTCTTT; CDR3aa: CASSLAGLNTEAFF
d_gene: .; j_gene: TRBJ2-2; v_gene: TRBV4-1; abundance: .; CDR3nt: TGCGCCAGCAGTCACCGGGACGATAACACCGGGGAGCTGTTTTTT; CDR3aa: CASSHRDDNTGELFF
d_gene: .; j_gene: TRBJ1-2; v_gene: TRBV6-5; abundance: .; CDR3nt: TGTGCCAGCAGTTACTCAGAAAAGCTAACTATGAGTGGCTACACCTTC; CDR3aa: CASSYSEKLTMSGYTF
d_gene: .; j_gene: TRBJ1-3; v_gene: TRBV6-5; abundance: medium-sized; CDR3nt: TGTGCCAGCAGCGACGGCGCTACTGGAAACACCATATATTTT; CDR3aa: CASSDGATGNTIYF
d_gene: .; j_gene: TRBJ1-6; v_gene: TRBV6-2/TRBV6-3; abundance: .; CDR3nt: TGTGCCAGCAGTTACGGACAGCTCTATAATTCACCCCTCCACTTT; CDR3aa: CASSYGQLYNSPLHF
d_gene: .; j_gene: TRBJ2-1; v_gene: TRBV3-1/TRBV3-2; abundance: .; CDR3nt: TGTGCCAGCAGCGGCGGGACAAGGGGTAAAGGGGAGCAGTTCTTC; CDR3aa: CASSGGTRGKGEQFF
d_gene: .; j_gene: TRBJ1-2; v_gene: TRBV15; abundance: .; CDR3nt: TGTGCCACCAGCAGCCCCAGCAGGGGCGACTATGGCTACACCTTC; CDR3aa: CATSSPSRGDYGYTF
d_gene: .; j_gene: TRBJ1-4; v_gene: TRBV11-2; abundance: .; CDR3nt: TGTGCCAGCAGCTTAGATTCAGGGGCAACTAATGAAAAACTGTTTTTT; CDR3aa: CASSLDSGATNEKLFF
d_gene: .; j_gene: TRBJ2-7; v_gene: TRBV21-1; abundance: .; CDR3nt: TGTGCCAGCAGCAAACTCTACCAGCCTGCCTACGAGCAGTACTTC; CDR3aa: CASSKLYQPAYEQYF
d_gene: .; j_gene: TRBJ1-3; v_gene: TRBV5-8; abundance: .; CDR3nt: TGTGCCAGCAGGGACCGAGGTGGAAACACCATATATTTT; CDR3aa: CASRDRGGNTIYF